This section outlines one TCR beta chain sequence together with its context. The data originate from a study of cytomegalovirus exposure and HLA in healthy donors. Researchers ran the PCR with 60 Vbeta and 13 Jbeta primers. This table comes from immunoSEQ multiplex PCR, and its TCRdb copy is limited to in-frame clones, with some not included. The sample includes about 200,000 clones. This receptor was identified in a girl aged 2-10 years in good health and CMV-seropositive. The sample consisted of PBMCs.

The CDR3 spells CASSSQGYEQYF. The CDR3 DNA sequence: TGTGCCAGTAGTTCGCAGGGCTACGAGCAGTACTTC. The chain combines TRBV19 with TRBJ2-7; D is possibly TRBD1 (5 bases). The CDR3 covers 12 residues. Germline values: CDR1 LNHDA, CDR2 SQIVND (reference sequence). The V end was cut by 5 bases, the J end by 3 bases, with 8 bases between.